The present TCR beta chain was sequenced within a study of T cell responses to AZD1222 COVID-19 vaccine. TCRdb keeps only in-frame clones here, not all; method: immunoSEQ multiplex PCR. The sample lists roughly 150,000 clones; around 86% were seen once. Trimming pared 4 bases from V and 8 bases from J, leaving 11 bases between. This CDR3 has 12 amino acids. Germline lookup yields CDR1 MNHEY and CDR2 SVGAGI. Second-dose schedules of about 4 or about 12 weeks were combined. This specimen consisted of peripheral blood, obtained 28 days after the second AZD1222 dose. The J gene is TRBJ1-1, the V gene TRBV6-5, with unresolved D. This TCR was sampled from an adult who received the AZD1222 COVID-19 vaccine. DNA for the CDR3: TGTGCCAGCAGTTCGGTCGGGGTAGAAGCTTTCTTT. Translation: CASSSVGVEAFF.